This TCR beta chain was documented in a study of T cell repertoires in cytomegalovirus infection. The wider study: Indications of both CMV infection and matching HLA type were provided by public TCR beta signatures. General study results and limits: HLA-C-restricted, CMV-specific TCR beta clonotypes were dominant ex vivo. CMV carriers with the relevant HLA were identified by cumulative public TCR beta family frequency.

One entry per CDR3 protein, called by TCRdb with MiXCR from the reads. The sample has tens of thousands of distinct CDR3 sequences; under 5% are singletons. This clonotype has more than one count but fewer than ten. Its specificity is not known. Sequencing input: PBMCs. This sequence originates from a human donor in good health (CMV status not recorded). Some clones in this sample may be carry-over from other donors' samples.

The DNA for the CDR3 is TGTGCCAGCAGCCCAGAGGCCCGGGCGAACACTGAAGCTTTCTTT. The encoded protein is CASSPEARANTEAFF. The rearrangement joins TRBV7-2 to TRBJ1-1; D remains ambiguous. V lost 5 bases, J lost 1 base, and 14 bases lay in between. From germline, CDR1 is SGHTA and CDR2 FQGNSA. The CDR3 consists of 15 residues.